This T cell receptor (beta chain) was recovered during a study of T-cell reconstitution after alpha-beta-depleted transplantation in children. Researchers prepared the TCRbeta library using unique molecular identifiers, the study reports. TCRdb reprocessed the PCR reads via MiXCR and lists one record per CDR3 protein. Of around 450,000 distinct CDR3 sequences detected, around 15% appear once; the ten largest clones hold around 30%. Study results and caveats: Newly made T cells mostly supplied T-cell counts and diversity one year after transplant. Several patients had high TCRbeta diversity at day 60; it came from surviving recipient T cells and thymic progenitors. The origin of alpha-beta T cells about two months after transplant was reportedly several hundred expanded graft clones.

CDR1 is ENHRY, CDR2 SYGVKD, per germline. With 7 bases clipped from V and 5 bases from J, the junction kept 7 bases outside the gene matches. The CDR3 loop spans 15 amino acids. This clonotype was counted between two and nine times. Its specificity is not known. This sample comprised PBMCs, mostly from graft donor cells, obtained 360 days after TCRalphabeta/CD19-depleted stem cell transplant. The gene calls are TRBV10-3 and TRBJ2-3; 12 nucleotides match TRBD2. This clonotype was obtained from a boy less than two years old who had a stem cell transplant for Wiskott-Aldrich syndrome, so the T cells may come from the graft donor. CDR3 bases: TGTGCCATCAACCTAGCGGGGGGGCGAGAAGATACGCAGTATTTT. Amino acid sequence: CAINLAGGREDTQYF.